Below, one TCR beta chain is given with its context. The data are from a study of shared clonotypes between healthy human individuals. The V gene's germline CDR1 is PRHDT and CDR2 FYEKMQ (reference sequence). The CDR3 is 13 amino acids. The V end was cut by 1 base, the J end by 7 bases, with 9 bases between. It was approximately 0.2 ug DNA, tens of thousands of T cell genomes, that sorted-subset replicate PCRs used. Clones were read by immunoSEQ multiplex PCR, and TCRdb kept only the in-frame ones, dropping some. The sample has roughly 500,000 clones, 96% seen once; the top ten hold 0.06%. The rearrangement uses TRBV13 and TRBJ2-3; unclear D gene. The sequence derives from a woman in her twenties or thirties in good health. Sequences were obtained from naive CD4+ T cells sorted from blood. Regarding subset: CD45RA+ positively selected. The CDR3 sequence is CASSLVSANTQYF. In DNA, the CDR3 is TGTGCCAGCAGCTTAGTTTCGGCGAATACGCAGTATTTT.